Shown below are 16 T cell receptor beta chains from a single sample sequenced in a study of CD8 T cells in ankylosing spondylitis. TCRdb processed the 5' RACE reads anew with MiXCR; each CDR3 protein has one entry. The table includes hundreds of thousands of distinct CDR3 sequences, 20% detected once. Sequenced: blood, either unsorted or a sorted T cell fraction (not recorded which). These receptors all stem from a male donor with ankylosing spondylitis or in good health (not recorded which).

The chain joins TRBV12-3 or TRBV12-4 to TRBJ2-3; TRBD2 aligns across 11 bases. V trimming: 3 bases; J trimming: 0 bases; junction bases outside the gene matches: 5. This CDR3 region has 17 residues. The CDR3 DNA sequence: TGTGCCAGCAGTTTCGGGACTAGCGGCTCGAGCACAGATACGCAGTATTTT. Amino acid sequence: CASSFGTSGSSTDTQYF.

This rearrangement joins TRBV10-3 to TRBJ2-1; TRBD1 aligns across 10 bases. Losses at the gene ends were 6 bases for V and 7 bases for J; bases not matched to a gene: 9. CDR1 and CDR2 from the germline V gene are ENHRY and SYGVKD. This CDR3 is 15 amino acids long. CDR3 in DNA: TGTGCCATCAGGAACCCGGGACAGGGGAGGAATGAGCAGTTCTTC. Its protein product is CAIRNPGQGRNEQFF.

This CDR3 is CASGLAGGTDTQYF. DNA for the CDR3: TGTGCCAGCGGACTAGCGGGGGGCACAGATACGCAGTATTTT. The rearrangement uses TRBV3-1 and TRBJ2-3; 13 nucleotides agree with TRBD2. This CDR3 spans 14 amino acids. The germline V gene encodes CDR1 LGHDT and CDR2 YNNKEL (reference sequence). V was pared by 8 bases and J by 1 base, with 0 bases of the junction left unmatched.

The V gene is TRBV27, the J gene TRBJ2-1, with 13 bases that match TRBD2. V was clipped by 4 bases and J by 6 bases; unmatched bases: 3. The CDR3 sequence is 15 residues long. Germline-derived CDR1 and CDR2 are MNHEY and SMNVEV (reference sequence). CDR3 bases: TGTGCCAGCAGTTGGGGGACTAGCGGGGCCAATGAGCAGTTCTTC. Translated: CASSWGTSGANEQFF.

This clonotype was detected ten times or more. This chain joins TRBV7-7 and TRBJ2-5, with no clear D. The CDR3 extends over 14 amino acids. V gave up 1 base and J gave up 2 bases, with 8 bases separating them. The germline CDR1 and CDR2 sequences are SSHAT and FNYEAQ (reference sequence). CDR3 loop: CASSLGISQETQYF. The CDR3 region has the DNA TGTGCCAGCAGCTTAGGGATTTCACAAGAGACCCAGTACTTC. The entire variable domain, with the rest obtained from reference TRBV7-7 and TRBJ2-5, is as follows: GAGVSQSPRYKVTKRGQDVTLRCDPISSHATLYWYQQALGQGPEFLTYFNYEAQPDKSGLPSDRFSAERPEGSISTLTIQRTEQRDSAMYRCASSLGISQETQYFGPGTRLLVL.

Only a few counts were recorded for this clonotype. V gene TRBV28 combines with J gene TRBJ1-2, with D possibly being TRBD1 (6 bases). V lost 4 bases and J 6 bases, leaving 12 bases between the germline ends. Germline V gene sequence: CDR1 MDHEN, CDR2 SYDVKM. The CDR3 extends over 13 amino acids. The chain's CDR3 is CASSYNRENGYTF. The CDR3 nucleotides are TGTGCCAGCAGTTATAACAGGGAGAATGGCTACACCTTC.

This clonotype was found a few times. This chain connects TRBV11-2 to TRBJ1-1; D unresolved. The germline V gene has CDR1 SGHAT and CDR2 FQNNGV. Trimming pared 2 bases from V and 1 base from J, leaving 5 bases between. The length of the CDR3 is 13 residues. In nucleotides, the CDR3 is TGTGCCAGCAGCTTACGGGAGAACACTGAAGCTTTCTTT. Its protein is CASSLRENTEAFF. The whole variable domain, filled in from reference TRBV11-2 and TRBJ1-1, reads EAGVAQSPRYKIIEKRQSVAFWCNPISGHATLYWYQQILGQGPKLLIQFQNNGVVDDSQLPKDRFSAERLKGVDSTLKIQPAKLEDSAVYLCASSLRENTEAFFGQGTRLTVV.

This sequence joins TRBV5-1 and TRBJ2-2; 8 nucleotides match TRBD1. Germline CDR1 SGHRS, CDR2 YFSETQ. The CDR3 totals 16 residues. After removal of 4 bases from V and 4 bases from J, the junction contained 9 bases not matched to a gene. This CDR3 is CASSRPGQGPTGELFF. The CDR3 DNA is TGCGCCAGCAGCCGACCCGGACAGGGACCCACCGGGGAGCTGTTTTTT.

This clonotype was detected ten times or more. The V and J genes are TRBV20-1 and TRBJ2-7; the D is unclear. CDR3 size: 13 residues. V was shortened by 6 bases and J by 4 bases, with 16 bases between the two germline ends. CDR1 is DFQATT and CDR2 is SNEGSKA in the germline V gene (reference sequence). The CDR3 region is CSAEPTGTYEQYV. The CDR3 DNA is TGCAGTGCAGAACCTACTGGAACTTACGAGCAGTACGTC.

CDR3 coding DNA: TGTGCCAGTAGTCCGAGTCGACTAGCGGTCGGCAATGAGCAGTTCTTC. Protein sequence: CASSPSRLAVGNEQFF. The rearrangement uses TRBV19 and TRBJ2-1; TRBD2 matches 9 bases. Trimming took 5 bases from V and 6 from J; bases not matched to a gene: 11. In germline, CDR1 is LNHDA, CDR2 SQIVND (reference sequence). The CDR3 has 16 residues.

There are a few counts of this clonotype. The V and J genes are TRBV5-1 and TRBJ1-2, with D perhaps matching TRBD1 (6 bases). V was trimmed by 0 bases and J by 4 bases, leaving 10 bases between them. The CDR3 consists of 14 residues. CDR1 and CDR2 (germline): SGHRS, YFSETQ. In nucleotides, the CDR3 is TGCGCCAGCAGCTTGGACAGGGCCCTCTATGGCTACACCTTC. It translates to CASSLDRALYGYTF.

The gene calls are TRBV14 and TRBJ2-1; D is uncertain. Germline V gives CDR1 SGHDN, CDR2 FVKESK. V dropped 0 bases and J dropped 4 bases, with 13 bases sitting between them. The CDR3 is 16 residues long. The CDR3 here is CASSQEMAVTYNEQFF. DNA of the CDR3: TGTGCCAGCAGCCAAGAGATGGCAGTAACTTACAATGAGCAGTTCTTC.

The V call is TRBV2, the J call TRBJ2-2; 8 bases agree with TRBD1. The CDR3 runs 18 residues. Germline-derived CDR1 and CDR2 are SNHLY and FYNNEI. This chain's CDR3 is CTISRGPTGAQNTGELFF. As DNA, the CDR3 is TGTACCATCAGCCGAGGTCCGACAGGGGCCCAGAACACCGGGGAGCTGTTTTTT.

The chain is built from TRBV29-1 and TRBJ2-1, with D possibly TRBD2 on 6 matching bases. In germline, CDR1 is SQVTM, CDR2 ANQGSEA. With 4 bases removed from V and 9 bases from J, the gap between germline ends came to 13 bases. The CDR3 is 12 residues long. DNA of the CDR3: TGCAGCGTTGTTCGGGAGAGGGGTGAGCAGTTCTTC. Amino acid sequence: CSVVRERGEQFF.

The chain joins TRBV28 to TRBJ2-7; 12 bases line up with TRBD2. Germline CDR1 MDHEN, CDR2 SYDVKM. The CDR3 spans 14 residues. With 6 bases clipped from V and 2 bases from J, the junction kept 2 bases outside the gene matches. CDR3 coding DNA: TGTGCCAGCAGACGGACTAGCGGGACCTACGAGCAGTACGTC. Amino acid sequence: CASRRTSGTYEQYV.

This clonotype has a single count. V usage is TRBV14 and J usage is TRBJ1-1; D is uncertain. Germline CDR1 is SGHDN and CDR2 is FVKESK. This CDR3 is built from 12 residues. Trimming stripped 2 bases from V and 4 bases from J, with 5 bases between. The CDR3 is CASSQSITEAFF. CDR3 DNA: TGTGCCAGCAGCCAATCCATCACTGAAGCTTTCTTT.